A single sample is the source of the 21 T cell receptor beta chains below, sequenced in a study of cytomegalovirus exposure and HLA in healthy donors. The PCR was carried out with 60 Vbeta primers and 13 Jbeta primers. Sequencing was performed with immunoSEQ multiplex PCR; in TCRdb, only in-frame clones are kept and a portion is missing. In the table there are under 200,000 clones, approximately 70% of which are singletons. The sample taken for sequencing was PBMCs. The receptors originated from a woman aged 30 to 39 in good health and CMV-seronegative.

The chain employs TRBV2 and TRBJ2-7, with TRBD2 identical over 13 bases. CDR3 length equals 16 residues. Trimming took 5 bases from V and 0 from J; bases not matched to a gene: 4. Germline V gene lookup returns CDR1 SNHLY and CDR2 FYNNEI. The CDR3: CASSRLAGGSSYEQYF. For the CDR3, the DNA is TGTGCCAGCAGTCGACTAGCGGGGGGAAGCTCCTACGAGCAGTACTTC. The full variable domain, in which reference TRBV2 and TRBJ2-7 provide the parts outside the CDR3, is EPEVTQTPSHQVTQMGQEVILRCVPISNHLYFYWYRQILGQKVEFLVSFYNNEISEKSEIFDDQFSVERPDGSNFTLKIRSTKLEDSAMYFCASSRLAGGSSYEQYFGPGTRLTVT.

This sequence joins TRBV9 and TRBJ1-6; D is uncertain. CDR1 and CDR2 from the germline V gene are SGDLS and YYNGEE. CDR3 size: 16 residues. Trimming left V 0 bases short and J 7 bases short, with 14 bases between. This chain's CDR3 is CASSVDTTLPNSPLHF. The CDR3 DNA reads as TGTGCCAGCAGCGTAGATACGACACTGCCGAATTCACCCCTCCACTTT.

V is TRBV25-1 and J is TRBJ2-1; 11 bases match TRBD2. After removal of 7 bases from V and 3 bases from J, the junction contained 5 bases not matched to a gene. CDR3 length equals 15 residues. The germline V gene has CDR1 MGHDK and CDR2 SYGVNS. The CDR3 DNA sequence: TGTGCCAGCACCTTAGCGGGAGGGTACTACAATGAGCAGTTCTTC. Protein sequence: CASTLAGGYYNEQFF. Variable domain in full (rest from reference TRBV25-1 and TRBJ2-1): EADIYQTPRYLVIGTGKKITLECSQTMGHDKMYWYQQDPGMELHLIHYSYGVNSTEKGDLSSESTVSRIRTEHFPLTLESARPSHTSQYLCASTLAGGYYNEQFFGPGTRLTVL.

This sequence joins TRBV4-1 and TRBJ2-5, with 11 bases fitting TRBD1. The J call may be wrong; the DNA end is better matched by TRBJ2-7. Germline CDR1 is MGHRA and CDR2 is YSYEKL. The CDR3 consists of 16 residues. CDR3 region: CASSLLWTGGSYEQYF. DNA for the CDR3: TGCGCCAGCAGCCTACTTTGGACAGGGGGCTCTTACGAGCAGTACTTC.

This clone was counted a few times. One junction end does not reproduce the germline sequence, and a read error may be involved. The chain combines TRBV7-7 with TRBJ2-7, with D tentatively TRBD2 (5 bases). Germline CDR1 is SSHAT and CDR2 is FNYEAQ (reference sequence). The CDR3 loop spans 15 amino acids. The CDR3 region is CASSLGVGQSYEQYF. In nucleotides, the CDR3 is TGTGCTAGCAGCCTCGGGGTGGGCCAGTCCTACGAGCAGTACTTC.

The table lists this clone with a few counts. The CDR3 DNA reads as TGCGCCAGCAGCCATAGGATGAGGACTAGCGGGAGCCGCAAGGACACCGGGGAGCTGTTTTTT. Amino acids: CASSHRMRTSGSRKDTGELFF. This chain uses TRBV4-1 with TRBJ2-2; 13 nucleotides agree with TRBD2. Per germline, CDR1 MGHRA and CDR2 YSYEKL. The CDR3 contains 21 residues. After removal of 3 bases from V and 3 bases from J, the junction contained 16 bases not matched to a gene.

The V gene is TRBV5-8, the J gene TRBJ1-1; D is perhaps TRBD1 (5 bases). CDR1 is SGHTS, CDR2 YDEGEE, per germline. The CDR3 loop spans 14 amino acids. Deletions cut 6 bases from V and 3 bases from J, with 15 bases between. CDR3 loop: CASTEVWGDTEAFF. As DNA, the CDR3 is TGTGCCAGCACCGAGGTTTGGGGGGACACTGAAGCTTTCTTT.

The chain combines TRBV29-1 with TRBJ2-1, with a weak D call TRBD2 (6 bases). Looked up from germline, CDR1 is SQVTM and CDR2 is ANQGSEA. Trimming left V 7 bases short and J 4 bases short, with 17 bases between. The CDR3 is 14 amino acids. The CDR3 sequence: CSGGDWGDYNEQFF. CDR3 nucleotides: TGCAGCGGGGGGGATTGGGGGGATTACAATGAGCAGTTCTTC.

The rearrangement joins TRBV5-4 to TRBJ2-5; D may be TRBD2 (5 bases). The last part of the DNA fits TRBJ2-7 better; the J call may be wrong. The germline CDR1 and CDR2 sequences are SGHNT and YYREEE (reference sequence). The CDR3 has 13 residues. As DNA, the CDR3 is TGTGCCAGCAGCTCCGGGGTAACCTACGAGCAGTACTTC. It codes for CASSSGVTYEQYF.

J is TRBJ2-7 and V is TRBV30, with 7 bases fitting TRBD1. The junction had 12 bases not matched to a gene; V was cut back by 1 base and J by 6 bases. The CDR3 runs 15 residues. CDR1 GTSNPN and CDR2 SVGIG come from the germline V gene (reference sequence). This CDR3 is CAWSATGLGLSEQYF. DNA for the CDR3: TGTGCCTGGAGTGCGACAGGGCTAGGTTTGAGCGAGCAGTACTTC. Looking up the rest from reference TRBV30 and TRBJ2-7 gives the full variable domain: SQTIHQWPATLVQPVGSPLSLECTVEGTSNPNLYWYRQAAGRGLQLLFYSVGIGQISSEVPQNLSASRPQDRQFILSSKKLLLSDSGFYLCAWSATGLGLSEQYFGPGTRLTVT.

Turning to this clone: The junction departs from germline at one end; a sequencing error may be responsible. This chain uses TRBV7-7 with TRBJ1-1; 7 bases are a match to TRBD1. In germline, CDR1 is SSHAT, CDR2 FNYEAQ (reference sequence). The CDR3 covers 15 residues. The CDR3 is CASSPPQGRNTEAFF. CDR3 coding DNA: TGTGCTAGCAGTCCGCCACAGGGGCGTAACACTGAAGCTTTCTTT.

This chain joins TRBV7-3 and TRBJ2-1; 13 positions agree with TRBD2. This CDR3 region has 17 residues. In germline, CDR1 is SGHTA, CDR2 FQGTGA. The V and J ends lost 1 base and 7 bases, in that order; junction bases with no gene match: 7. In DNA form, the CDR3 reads TGTGCCAGCAGCTTAAGTGGACTAGCGGGAGCGGTTAATGAGCAGTTCTTC. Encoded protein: CASSLSGLAGAVNEQFF. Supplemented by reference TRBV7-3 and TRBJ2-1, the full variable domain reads GAGVSQTPSNKVTEKGKYVELRCDPISGHTALYWYRQSLGQGPEFLIYFQGTGAADDSGLPNDRFFAVRPEGSVSTLKIQRTERGDSAVYLCASSLSGLAGAVNEQFFGPGTRLTVL.

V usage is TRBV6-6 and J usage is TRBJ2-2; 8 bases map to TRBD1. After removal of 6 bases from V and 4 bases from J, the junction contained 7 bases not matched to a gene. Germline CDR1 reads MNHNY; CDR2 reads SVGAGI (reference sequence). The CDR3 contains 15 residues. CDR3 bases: TGTGCCAGCAGCGCCGGGACAGGTGGCACCGGGGAGCTGTTTTTT. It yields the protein CASSAGTGGTGELFF.

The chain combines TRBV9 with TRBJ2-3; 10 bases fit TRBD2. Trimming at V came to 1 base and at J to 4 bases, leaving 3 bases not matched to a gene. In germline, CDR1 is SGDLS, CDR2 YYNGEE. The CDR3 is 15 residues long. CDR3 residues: CASSVPSGGADTQYF. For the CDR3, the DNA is TGTGCCAGCAGCGTACCAAGCGGGGGGGCAGATACGCAGTATTTT.

The CDR3, as DNA: TGTGCCAGTAGTGCGGCCACCAAAAACATTCAGTACTTC. Its translation: CASSAATKNIQYF. The chain has TRBV19 and TRBJ2-4, with unresolved D. V lost 5 bases and J lost 2, with 7 bases in between. The germline V gene encodes CDR1 LNHDA and CDR2 SQIVND (reference sequence). CDR3 length equals 13 residues.

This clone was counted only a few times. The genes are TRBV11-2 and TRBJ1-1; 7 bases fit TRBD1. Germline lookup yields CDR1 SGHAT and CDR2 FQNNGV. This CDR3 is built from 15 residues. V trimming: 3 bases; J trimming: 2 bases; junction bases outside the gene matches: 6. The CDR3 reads CASSLTGTANTEAFF. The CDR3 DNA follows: TGTGCCAGCAGCTTGACAGGGACCGCTAACACTGAAGCTTTCTTT.

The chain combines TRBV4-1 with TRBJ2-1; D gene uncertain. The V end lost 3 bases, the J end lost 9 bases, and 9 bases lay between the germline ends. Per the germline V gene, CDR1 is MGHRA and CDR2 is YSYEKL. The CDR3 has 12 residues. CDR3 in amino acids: CASSHSLVEQFF. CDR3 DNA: TGCGCCAGCAGCCATAGTTTGGTTGAGCAGTTCTTC.

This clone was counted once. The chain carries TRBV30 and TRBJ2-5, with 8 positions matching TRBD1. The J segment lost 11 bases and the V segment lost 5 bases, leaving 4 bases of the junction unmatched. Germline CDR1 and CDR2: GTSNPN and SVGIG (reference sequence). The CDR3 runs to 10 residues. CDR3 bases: TGTGCCTGGGAACAGGGGGAGCAGTACTTC. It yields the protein CAWEQGEQYF.

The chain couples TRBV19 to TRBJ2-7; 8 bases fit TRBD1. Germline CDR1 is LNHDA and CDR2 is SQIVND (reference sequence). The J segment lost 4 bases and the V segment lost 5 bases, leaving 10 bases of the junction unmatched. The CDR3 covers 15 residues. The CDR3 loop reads CASSAGQGGWYEQYF. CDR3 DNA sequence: TGTGCCAGTAGTGCCGGACAGGGCGGCTGGTACGAGCAGTACTTC.

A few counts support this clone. Here the CDR3 DNA reads TGTGCCAGCAGTTACGGCGGGATAGGGAGTGAGCAGTTCTTC. This gives the protein CASSYGGIGSEQFF. The J gene is TRBJ2-1, the V gene TRBV6-5; D perhaps matches TRBD2 (6 bases). V dropped 2 bases and J dropped 9 bases, with 14 bases sitting between them. Germline V gene sequence: CDR1 MNHEY, CDR2 SVGAGI. This CDR3 has 14 amino acids.

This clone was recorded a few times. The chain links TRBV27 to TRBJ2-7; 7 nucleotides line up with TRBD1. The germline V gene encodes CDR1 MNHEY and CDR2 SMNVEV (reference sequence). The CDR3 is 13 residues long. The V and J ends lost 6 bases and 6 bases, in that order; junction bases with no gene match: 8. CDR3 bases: TGTGCCAGCAGGACAGGGTTTTGGGGCGAGCAGTACTTC. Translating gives CASRTGFWGEQYF.